What follows is one T cell receptor beta chain and its context. CDR3 length: 16 residues. Deletions cut 5 bases from V and 1 base from J, with 17 bases between. CDR1 SEHNR and CDR2 FQNEAQ come from the germline V gene (reference sequence). These data belong to a study of blood T cell repertoires in COVID-19. As for the study in general: The analysed material was cDNA or gDNA that came from T cells, B-cell-depleted T cells, or PBMCs.

Under the authors' procedure: Reference gene primer amplification yielded estimated nucleated cell counts. The data were produced by immunoSEQ multiplex PCR, yet TCRdb's version contains in-frame clones alone and is incomplete. From that table come the V and J calls and clone size; the DNA was used to work out D and trimming. The sample gives roughly 70,000 clones, roughly 87% of which show up once; around 0.52% is in the top ten. The chain is built from TRBV7-9 and TRBJ2-5, with D hard to call. The specimen was peripheral blood. The clonotype comes from a man aged 45-65 years with COVID-19, enrolled during active disease. The chain's CDR3 is CASSPQRIPSQETQYF. As DNA, the CDR3 is TGTGCCAGCAGCCCCCAGAGGATCCCGAGCCAAGAGACCCAGTACTTC.